The 18 T cell receptor beta chains below all came from one sample that was sequenced in a study of T cell responses to AZD1222 COVID-19 vaccine. Using immunoSEQ multiplex PCR, the repertoire was profiled, and TCRdb retains in-frame clones only, with some absent. Of approximately 260,000 clones detected, more than 85% appear once; the ten largest clones hold around 0.6%. The source material was peripheral blood, sampled on day 0 of AZD1222 vaccination. The receptors originated from an adult in good health.

V usage is TRBV18 and J usage is TRBJ2-7; 12 bases fit TRBD1. From germline, CDR1 is KGHSH and CDR2 LQKENI. Trimming removed 6 bases from V and 6 bases from J; junction bases left unmatched: 6. The CDR3 loop spans 14 amino acids. The CDR3 DNA reads as TGTGCCAGCTCCCCCGGGACAGGGGGCCCCGAGCAGTACTTC. Translation gives CASSPGTGGPEQYF.

V gene TRBV4-3 combines with J gene TRBJ2-7; the D is unclear. This CDR3 contains 14 residues. Trimming shortened V by 0 bases and J by 2 bases, and 8 bases separated the two germline ends. Germline V lookup: CDR1 LGHNA, CDR2 YSLEER. CDR3 protein: CASSQDWQTYEQYF. CDR3 nucleotides: TGCGCCAGCAGCCAAGATTGGCAGACCTACGAGCAGTACTTC.

The gene calls are TRBV4-1 and TRBJ1-1, with a tentative D call TRBD1 (5 bases). The CDR3 runs to 14 residues. In germline, CDR1 is MGHRA, CDR2 YSYEKL. V was trimmed by 4 bases and J by 4 bases, leaving 13 bases between them. The CDR3 DNA sequence: TGCGCCAGCAGCCCCGGGGACGAGGGCACTGAAGCTTTCTTT. Translated: CASSPGDEGTEAFF.

This rearrangement joins TRBV6-5 to TRBJ2-3; D is possibly TRBD1 (6 bases). The germline gives CDR1 MNHEY, CDR2 SVGAGI. This CDR3 is 15 amino acids long. V gave up 4 bases and J gave up 1 base, with 12 bases separating them. The CDR3 sequence is CASSSRTVGTDTQYF. The CDR3, as DNA: TGTGCCAGCAGTTCTCGGACAGTGGGCACAGATACGCAGTATTTT.

The rearrangement uses TRBV5-1 and TRBJ2-2; D may be TRBD1 (6 bases). CDR1 is SGHRS, CDR2 YFSETQ, per germline. V dropped 6 bases and J dropped 3 bases, with 15 bases sitting between them. CDR3 length: 15 residues. For the CDR3, the DNA is TGCGCCAGCACCCAACAGCAGGGGTACACCGGGGAGCTGTTTTTT. Protein product: CASTQQQGYTGELFF.

The rearrangement uses TRBV5-8 and TRBJ1-2; the D gene is possibly TRBD1 (6 bases). Germline-derived CDR1 and CDR2 are SGHTS and YDEGEE. V shed 2 bases and J shed 5 bases, with 16 bases lying between them. The CDR3 covers 15 residues. CDR3 DNA: TGTGCCAGCAGCTTTAATCCCCGGACAGTTTATGGCTACACCTTC. Translation gives CASSFNPRTVYGYTF.

The CDR3 is CASSLGLTTYNEQFF. Here the CDR3 DNA reads TGTGCCAGCTCACTGGGACTGACAACCTACAATGAGCAGTTCTTC. This chain connects TRBV18 to TRBJ2-1; perhaps TRBD2 as D (6 bases). The CDR3 runs to 15 residues. The V end lost 4 bases, the J end lost 2 bases, and 12 bases lay between the germline ends. CDR1 KGHSH and CDR2 LQKENI come from the germline V gene. The whole variable domain, filled in from reference TRBV18 and TRBJ2-1, reads NAGVMQNPRHLVRRRGQEARLRCSPMKGHSHVYWYRQLPEEGLKFMVYLQKENIIDESGMPKERFSAEFPKEGPSILRIQQVVRGDSAAYFCASSLGLTTYNEQFFGPGTRLTVL.

The rearrangement joins TRBV27 to TRBJ2-7; 8 positions match TRBD2. With 6 bases clipped from V and 0 bases from J, the junction kept 7 bases outside the gene matches. Germline V gene data show CDR1 as MNHEY and CDR2 as SMNVEV (reference sequence). This CDR3 has 15 residues. CDR3 bases: TGTGCCAGCAGACGGACGGGGGGGGCCTCCTACGAGCAGTACTTC. Protein sequence: CASRRTGGASYEQYF.

This chain joins TRBV3-1 (or the pseudogene TRBV3-2) and TRBJ2-5, with 9 bases that match TRBD1. Unmatched junction bases numbered 3, after V lost 2 bases and J lost 5 bases. CDR1 is LGHDT and CDR2 is YNNKEL in the germline V gene (reference sequence). The CDR3 has 14 amino acids. The chain's CDR3 is CASSQNRGQETQYF. CDR3 DNA: TGTGCCAGCAGCCAAAACAGGGGGCAGGAGACCCAGTACTTC.

This chain joins TRBV5-4 and TRBJ2-2; a possible D gene is TRBD1 (6 bases). This CDR3 is built from 14 residues. Germline V gives CDR1 SGHNT, CDR2 YYREEE (reference sequence). V was trimmed by 2 bases and J by 3 bases, leaving 8 bases between them. Written as DNA, the CDR3 is TGTGCCAGCAGCTTACAGGGCTACACCGGGGAGCTGTTTTTT. Protein: CASSLQGYTGELFF.

The chain has TRBV9 and TRBJ2-3; no clear D gene. The CDR3 has 16 residues. V lost 4 bases, J lost 0 bases, and 15 bases lay in between. Germline V CDR1 and CDR2: SGDLS, YYNGEE. This CDR3 is CASSSRSGSSTDTQYF. The CDR3 coding sequence is TGTGCCAGCAGCTCCAGGTCGGGTAGCAGCACAGATACGCAGTATTTT.

The chain combines TRBV28 with TRBJ2-3; D is possibly TRBD2 (6 bases). The CDR3 has 16 amino acids. V was cut by 6 bases and J by 0 bases, with 16 bases left in between. Germline lookup yields CDR1 MDHEN and CDR2 SYDVKM. DNA of the CDR3: TGTGCCAGCAGCACCTTTAGCGGCTCTAGCACAGATACGCAGTATTTT. Its protein is CASSTFSGSSTDTQYF. The full variable domain, completed using reference TRBV28 and TRBJ2-3, is DVKVTQSSRYLVKRTGEKVFLECVQDMDHENMFWYRQDPGLGLRLIYFSYDVKMKEKGDIPEGYSVSREKKERFSLILESASTNQTSMYLCASSTFSGSSTDTQYFGPGTRLTVL.

V gene TRBV14 combines with J gene TRBJ2-2; D unclear. With 4 bases removed from V and 5 bases from J, the gap between germline ends came to 8 bases. This CDR3 spans 13 amino acids. Germline-derived CDR1 and CDR2 are SGHDN and FVKESK. In nucleotides, the CDR3 is TGTGCCAGCAGCCGATGGGTGACCGGGGAGCTGTTTTTT. This encodes CASSRWVTGELFF.

This chain links TRBV5-1 with TRBJ1-2; unclear D gene. The CDR3 is made up of 14 amino acids. The germline V and J ends were trimmed by 0 bases and 7 bases, with 13 bases remaining between them. From germline, CDR1 is SGHRS and CDR2 YFSETQ. The CDR3: CASSLAGSVSGYTF. CDR3 DNA: TGCGCCAGCAGCTTGGCGGGATCCGTTTCTGGCTACACCTTC.

This clone occurred once. The CDR3 spells CASSFQPPITNTEAFF. CDR3 nucleotides: TGCGCCAGCAGCTTCCAGCCACCCATAACGAACACTGAAGCTTTCTTT. The chain employs TRBV5-1 and TRBJ1-1; D uncertain. CDR1 SGHRS and CDR2 YFSETQ come from the germline V gene. This CDR3 is 16 amino acids long. V lost 2 bases and J 1 base, leaving 15 bases between the germline ends.

The rearrangement uses TRBV6-5 and TRBJ2-7, with TRBD2 matching over 8 bases. There are 16 residues in the CDR3. The germline gives CDR1 MNHEY, CDR2 SVGAGI. V shed 4 bases, J shed 2 bases, and the junction held 10 bases outside the gene matches. The CDR3 here is CASSFQSGSGAYEQYF. CDR3 DNA sequence: TGTGCCAGCAGTTTCCAAAGCGGGAGTGGGGCCTACGAGCAGTACTTC.

The CDR3 region has the DNA TGTGCCAGCAGGTCCAGGGAACGCGCCTACAATGAGCAGTTCTTC. It specifies CASRSRERAYNEQFF. The chain employs TRBV6-6 and TRBJ2-1; D might be TRBD1 (5 bases). The CDR3 loop spans 15 amino acids. V lost 6 bases, J lost 2 bases, and 14 bases lay in between. Germline V gene data show CDR1 as MNHNY and CDR2 as SVGAGI (reference sequence).

The chain recombines TRBV2 with TRBJ2-3; no firm D call. Germline V gene data show CDR1 as SNHLY and CDR2 as FYNNEI. The CDR3 extends over 12 amino acids. Trimming pared 5 bases from V and 9 bases from J, leaving 12 bases between. CDR3 loop: CASSPGLRTQYF. The CDR3 nucleotides read TGTGCCAGCAGTCCGGGCCTCCGGACGCAGTATTTT.